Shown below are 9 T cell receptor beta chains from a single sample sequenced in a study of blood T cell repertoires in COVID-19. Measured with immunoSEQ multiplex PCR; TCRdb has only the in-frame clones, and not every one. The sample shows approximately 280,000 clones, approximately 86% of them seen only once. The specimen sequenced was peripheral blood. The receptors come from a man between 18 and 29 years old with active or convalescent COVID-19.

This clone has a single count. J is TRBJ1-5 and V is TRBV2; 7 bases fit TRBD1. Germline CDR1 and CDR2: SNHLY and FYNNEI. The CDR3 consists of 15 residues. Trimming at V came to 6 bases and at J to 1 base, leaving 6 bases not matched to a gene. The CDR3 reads CASSPTGRSNQPQHF. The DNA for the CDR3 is TGTGCCAGCAGCCCGACAGGGAGAAGCAATCAGCCCCAGCATTTT.

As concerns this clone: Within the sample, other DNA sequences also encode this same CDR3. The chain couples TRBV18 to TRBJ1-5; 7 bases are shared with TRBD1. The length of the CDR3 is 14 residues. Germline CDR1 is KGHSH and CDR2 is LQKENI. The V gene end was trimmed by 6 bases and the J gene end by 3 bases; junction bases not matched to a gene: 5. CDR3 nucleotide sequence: TGTGCCAGCTCTCTGGGACAGTCCAATCAGCCCCAGCATTTT. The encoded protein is CASSLGQSNQPQHF.

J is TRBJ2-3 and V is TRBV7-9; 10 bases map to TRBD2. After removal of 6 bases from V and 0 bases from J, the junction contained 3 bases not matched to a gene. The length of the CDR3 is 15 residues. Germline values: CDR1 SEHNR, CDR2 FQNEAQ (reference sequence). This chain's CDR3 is CASRLLAGSTDTQYF. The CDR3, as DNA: TGTGCCAGCAGATTACTAGCGGGAAGCACAGATACGCAGTATTTT.

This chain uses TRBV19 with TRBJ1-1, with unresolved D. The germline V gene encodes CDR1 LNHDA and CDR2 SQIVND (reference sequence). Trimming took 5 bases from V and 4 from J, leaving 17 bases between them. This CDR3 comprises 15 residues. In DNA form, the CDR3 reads TGTGCCAGTAGTCCCTGGACTTCAGGTGGCACTGAAGCTTTCTTT. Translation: CASSPWTSGGTEAFF.

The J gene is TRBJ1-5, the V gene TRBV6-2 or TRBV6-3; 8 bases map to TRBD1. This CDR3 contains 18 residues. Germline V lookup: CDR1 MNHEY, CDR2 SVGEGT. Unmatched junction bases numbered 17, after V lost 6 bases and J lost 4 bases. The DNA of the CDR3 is TGTGCCAGCAGCCACGAGAGGCCTTGGACAGGGAAGAATCAGCCCCAGCATTTT. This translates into CASSHERPWTGKNQPQHF.

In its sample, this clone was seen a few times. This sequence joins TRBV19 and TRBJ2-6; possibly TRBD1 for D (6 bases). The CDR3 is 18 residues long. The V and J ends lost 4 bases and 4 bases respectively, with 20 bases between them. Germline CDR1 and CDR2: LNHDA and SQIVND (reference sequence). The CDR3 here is CASSTRGQPSGGANVLTF. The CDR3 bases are TGTGCCAGTAGTACTCGTGGACAGCCCTCTGGAGGGGCCAACGTCCTGACTTTC.

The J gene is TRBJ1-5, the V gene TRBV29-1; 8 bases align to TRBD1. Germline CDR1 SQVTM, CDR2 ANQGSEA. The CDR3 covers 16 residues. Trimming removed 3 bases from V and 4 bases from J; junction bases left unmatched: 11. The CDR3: CSVDRTGFELNQPQHF. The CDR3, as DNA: TGCAGCGTTGATCGGACAGGGTTTGAGCTAAATCAGCCCCAGCATTTT. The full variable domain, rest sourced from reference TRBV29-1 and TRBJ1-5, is SAVISQKPSRDICQRGTSLTIQCQVDSQVTMMFWYRQQPGQSLTLIATANQGSEATYESGFVIDKFPISRPNLTFSTLTVSNMSPEDSSIYLCSVDRTGFELNQPQHFGDGTRLSIL.

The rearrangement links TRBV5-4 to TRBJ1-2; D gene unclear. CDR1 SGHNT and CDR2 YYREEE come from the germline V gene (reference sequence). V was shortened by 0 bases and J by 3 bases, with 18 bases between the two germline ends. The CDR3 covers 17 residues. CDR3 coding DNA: TGTGCCAGCAGCTTGGACGCAGGAGGGAGCCTCGACTATGGCTACACCTTC. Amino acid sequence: CASSLDAGGSLDYGYTF.

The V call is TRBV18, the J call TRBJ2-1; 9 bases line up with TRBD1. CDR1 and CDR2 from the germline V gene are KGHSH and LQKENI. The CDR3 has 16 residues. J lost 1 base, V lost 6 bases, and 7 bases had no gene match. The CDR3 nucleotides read TGTGCCAGCTCCAAGGAGGGACAGGGTTCCTACAATGAGCAGTTCTTC. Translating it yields CASSKEGQGSYNEQFF.